What follows are 13 T cell receptor beta chains derived from one specimen sequenced in a study of shared clonotypes between healthy human individuals. Profiling relied on immunoSEQ multiplex PCR, and the TCRdb table lists in-frame clones only, not all of them. The sample has roughly 680,000 clones, 72% seen once. Material for sequencing was memory CD4+ T cells sorted from blood. Subset denoted: CD45RA-negative fraction. All receptors come from a woman in her twenties or thirties in good health.

The chain carries TRBV19 and TRBJ1-5; a possible D gene is TRBD1 (5 bases). Germline CDR1 reads LNHDA; CDR2 reads SQIVND (reference sequence). V lost 3 bases and J lost 7, with 10 bases in between. This CDR3 region has 13 residues. The CDR3 DNA reads as TGTGCCAGTAGTATTGGCCAGGGCCAGCCCCAGCATTTT. Translation gives CASSIGQGQPQHF.

This clone was found a few times. The chain employs TRBV28 and TRBJ2-1, with D possibly being TRBD1 or TRBD2 (5 bases each). The germline V gene has CDR1 MDHEN and CDR2 SYDVKM. The CDR3 consists of 13 residues. The V end lost 5 bases, the J end lost 8 bases, and 13 bases lay between the germline ends. The DNA of the CDR3 is TGTGCCAGCAGTGGGACGGTGCGGCATGAGCAGTTCTTC. Translation: CASSGTVRHEQFF.

To note about this clone: The same CDR3 also results from other DNA sequences found in this sample. The chain couples TRBV29-1 to TRBJ1-1; no definite D call. Per germline, CDR1 SQVTM and CDR2 ANQGSEA. Trimming cost V 2 bases and J 0 bases, with 10 bases left between them. The CDR3 length is 14 residues. In DNA form, the CDR3 reads TGCAGCGTTGAAAGGAGGACCCTGAACACTGAAGCTTTCTTT. Protein product: CSVERRTLNTEAFF.

The CDR3 DNA reads TGTGCCAGCAGTGAATTCTCCGGGGGCTCTGGAAACACCATATATTTT. This sequence encodes CASSEFSGGSGNTIYF. The gene calls are TRBV6-1 and TRBJ1-3, with a tentative D call TRBD1 (5 bases). The CDR3 spans 16 residues. Germline CDR1 reads MNHNS; CDR2 reads SASEGT. Trimming left V 2 bases short and J 0 bases short, with 11 bases between.

J is TRBJ2-7 and V is TRBV11-2, with TRBD1 matching 9 bases. Germline CDR1 reads SGHAT; CDR2 reads FQNNGV. V trimming: 5 bases; J trimming: 4 bases; junction bases outside the gene matches: 0. The CDR3 runs 12 residues. This CDR3 reads CASSGTGYEQYF. DNA for the CDR3: TGTGCCAGCAGCGGGACAGGGTACGAGCAGTACTTC.

V usage is TRBV11-2 and J usage is TRBJ2-7; 11 nucleotides align to TRBD2. The CDR3 consists of 15 residues. J was trimmed by 3 bases and V by 3 bases; bases with no gene match: 4. Looked up from germline, CDR1 is SGHAT and CDR2 is FQNNGV. The CDR3 protein is CASSFSTSGNYEQYF. The CDR3 DNA follows: TGTGCCAGCAGCTTCTCGACTAGCGGGAACTACGAGCAGTACTTC.

About this clone itself: The same CDR3 also results from other DNA sequences found in this sample. The genes are TRBV5-4 and TRBJ2-7, with D possibly matching TRBD2 (5 bases). CDR3 length: 14 residues. V lost 2 bases and J lost 0, with 9 bases in between. Germline V lookup: CDR1 SGHNT, CDR2 YYREEE (reference sequence). The chain's CDR3 is CASSLGGSSYEQYF. DNA for the CDR3: TGTGCCAGCAGCTTAGGAGGTAGCTCCTACGAGCAGTACTTC. Variable domain in full (rest from reference TRBV5-4 and TRBJ2-7): ETGVTQSPTHLIKTRGQQVTLRCSSQSGHNTVSWYQQALGQGPQFIFQYYREEENGRGNFPPRFSGLQFPNYSSELNVNALELDDSALYLCASSLGGSSYEQYFGPGTRLTVT.

CDR3 nucleotide sequence: TGCAGCGTTAGGGGGGTGGGTGAAAAACTGTTTTTT. Its translation: CSVRGVGEKLFF. V and J are TRBV29-1 and TRBJ1-4, with D perhaps matching TRBD1 (6 bases). V gave up 5 bases and J gave up 7 bases, with 11 bases separating them. The V gene's germline CDR1 is SQVTM and CDR2 ANQGSEA. This CDR3 region has 12 residues.

The J gene is TRBJ2-1, the V gene TRBV30, with D possibly matching TRBD2 (6 bases). Germline V gene sequence: CDR1 GTSNPN, CDR2 SVGIG (reference sequence). V shed 6 bases and J shed 2 bases, with 23 bases lying between them. The CDR3 consists of 17 residues. CDR3 nucleotide sequence: TGTGCCTGCAAACGGGGCGAGCGGGTGCTTACCTACAATGAGCAGTTCTTC. Its protein is CACKRGERVLTYNEQFF.

The V gene is TRBV5-4, the J gene TRBJ2-7, with 10 bases matching TRBD1. Trimming cost V 4 bases and J 4 bases; bases outside gene matches: 8. The CDR3 spans 15 residues. CDR1 is SGHNT, CDR2 YYREEE, per germline (reference sequence). The CDR3 DNA sequence: TGTGCCAGCAGCCCTGGGGGACAGGGGAGATACGAGCAGTACTTC. Amino acids: CASSPGGQGRYEQYF.

Turning to this clone: Other DNA variants within this sample encode the same CDR3. The J gene is TRBJ2-1, the V gene TRBV5-1; 7 bases line up with TRBD1. The germline V gene encodes CDR1 SGHRS and CDR2 YFSETQ. The CDR3 consists of 15 residues. Germline trimming cut 4 bases from V and 0 bases from J; bases unmatched to any gene: 4. CDR3 residues: CASSKDRTSYNEQFF. CDR3 DNA sequence: TGCGCCAGCAGCAAGGACAGGACCTCCTACAATGAGCAGTTCTTC.

In its sample, this clone was seen once. This sequence joins TRBV18 and TRBJ1-1; D might be TRBD1 (5 bases). V lost 3 bases and J 5 bases, leaving 16 bases between the germline ends. This CDR3 comprises 15 residues. Germline CDR1 and CDR2: KGHSH and LQKENI. The CDR3 sequence is CASSPNRGLWTEAFF. CDR3 coding DNA: TGTGCCAGCTCACCGAATAGGGGCTTATGGACTGAAGCTTTCTTT.

The chain recombines TRBV11-2 with TRBJ2-1, with a weak D call TRBD2 (6 bases). Trimming left V 0 bases short and J 2 bases short, with 8 bases between. The CDR3 is 15 residues long. The germline V gene has CDR1 SGHAT and CDR2 FQNNGV. The CDR3 protein is CASSLEGRPYNEQFF. The CDR3 DNA reads as TGTGCCAGCAGCTTAGAGGGGAGGCCCTACAATGAGCAGTTCTTC. Full variable domain (missing parts from reference TRBV11-2 and TRBJ2-1): EAGVAQSPRYKIIEKRQSVAFWCNPISGHATLYWYQQILGQGPKLLIQFQNNGVVDDSQLPKDRFSAERLKGVDSTLKIQPAKLEDSAVYLCASSLEGRPYNEQFFGPGTRLTVL.